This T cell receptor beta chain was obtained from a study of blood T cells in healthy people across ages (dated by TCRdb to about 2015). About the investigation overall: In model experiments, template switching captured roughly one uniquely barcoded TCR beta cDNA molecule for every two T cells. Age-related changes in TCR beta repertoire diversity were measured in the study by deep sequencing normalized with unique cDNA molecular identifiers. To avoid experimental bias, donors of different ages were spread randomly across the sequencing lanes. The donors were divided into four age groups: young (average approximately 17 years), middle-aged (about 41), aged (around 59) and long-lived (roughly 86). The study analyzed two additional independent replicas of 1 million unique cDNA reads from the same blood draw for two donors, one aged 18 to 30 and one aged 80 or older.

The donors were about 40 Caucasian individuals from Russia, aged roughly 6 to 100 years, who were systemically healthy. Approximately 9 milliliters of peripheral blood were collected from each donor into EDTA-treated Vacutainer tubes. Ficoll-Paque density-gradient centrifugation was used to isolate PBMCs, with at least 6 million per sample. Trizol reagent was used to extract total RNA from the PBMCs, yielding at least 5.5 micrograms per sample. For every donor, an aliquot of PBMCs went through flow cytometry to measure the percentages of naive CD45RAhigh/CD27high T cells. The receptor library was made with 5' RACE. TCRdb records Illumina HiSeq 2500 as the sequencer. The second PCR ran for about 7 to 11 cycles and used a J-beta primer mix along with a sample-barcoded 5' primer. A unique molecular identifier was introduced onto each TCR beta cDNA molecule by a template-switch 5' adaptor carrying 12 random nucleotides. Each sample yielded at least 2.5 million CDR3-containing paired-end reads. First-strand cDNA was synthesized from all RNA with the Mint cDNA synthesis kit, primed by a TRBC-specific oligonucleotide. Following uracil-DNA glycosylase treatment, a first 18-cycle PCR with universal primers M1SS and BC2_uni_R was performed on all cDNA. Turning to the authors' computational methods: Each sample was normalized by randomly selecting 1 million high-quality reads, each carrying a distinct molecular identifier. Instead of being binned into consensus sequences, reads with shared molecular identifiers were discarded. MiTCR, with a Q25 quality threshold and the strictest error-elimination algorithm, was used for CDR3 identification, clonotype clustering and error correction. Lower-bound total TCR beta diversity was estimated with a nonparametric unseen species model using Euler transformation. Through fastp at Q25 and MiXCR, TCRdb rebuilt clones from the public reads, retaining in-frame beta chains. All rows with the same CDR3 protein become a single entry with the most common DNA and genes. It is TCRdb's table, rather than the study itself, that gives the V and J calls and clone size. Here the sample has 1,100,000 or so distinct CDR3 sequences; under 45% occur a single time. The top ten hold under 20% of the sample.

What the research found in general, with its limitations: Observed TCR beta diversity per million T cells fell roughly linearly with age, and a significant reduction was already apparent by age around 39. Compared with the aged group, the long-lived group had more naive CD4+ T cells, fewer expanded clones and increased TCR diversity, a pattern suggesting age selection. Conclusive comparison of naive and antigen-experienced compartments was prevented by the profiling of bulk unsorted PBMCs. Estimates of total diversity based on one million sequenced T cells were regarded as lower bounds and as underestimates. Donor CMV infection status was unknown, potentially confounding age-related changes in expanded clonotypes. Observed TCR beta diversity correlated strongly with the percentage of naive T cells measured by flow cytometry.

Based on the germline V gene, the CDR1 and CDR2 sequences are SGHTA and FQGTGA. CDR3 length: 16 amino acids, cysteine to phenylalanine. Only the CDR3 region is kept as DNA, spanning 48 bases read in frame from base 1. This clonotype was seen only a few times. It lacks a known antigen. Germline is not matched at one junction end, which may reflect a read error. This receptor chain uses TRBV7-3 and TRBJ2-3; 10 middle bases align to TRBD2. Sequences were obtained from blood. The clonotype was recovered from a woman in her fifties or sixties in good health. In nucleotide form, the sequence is TGTGCCAGCAGCCTAACCGGGCTAGCGGGAGCAGATACGCAGTATTTT. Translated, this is CASSLTGLAGADTQYF. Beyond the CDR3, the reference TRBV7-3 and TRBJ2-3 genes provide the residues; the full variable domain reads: GAGVSQTPSNKVTEKGKYVELRCDPISGHTALYWYRQSLGQGPEFLIYFQGTGAADDSGLPNDRFFAVRPEGSVSTLKIQRTERGDSAVYLCASSLTGLAGADTQYFGPGTRLTVL.